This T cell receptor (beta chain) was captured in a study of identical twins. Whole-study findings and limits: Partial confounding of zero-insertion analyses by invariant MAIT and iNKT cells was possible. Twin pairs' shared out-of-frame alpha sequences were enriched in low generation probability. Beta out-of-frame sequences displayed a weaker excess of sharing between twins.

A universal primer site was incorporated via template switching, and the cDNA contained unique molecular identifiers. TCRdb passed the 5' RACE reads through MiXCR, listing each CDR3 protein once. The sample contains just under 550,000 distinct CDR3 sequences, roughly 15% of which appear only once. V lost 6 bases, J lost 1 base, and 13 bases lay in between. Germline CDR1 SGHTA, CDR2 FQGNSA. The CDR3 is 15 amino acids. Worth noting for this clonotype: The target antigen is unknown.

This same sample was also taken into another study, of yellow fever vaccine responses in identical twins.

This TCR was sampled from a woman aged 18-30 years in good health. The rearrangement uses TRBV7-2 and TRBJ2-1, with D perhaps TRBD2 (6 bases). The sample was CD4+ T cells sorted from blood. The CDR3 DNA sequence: TGTGCCAGCAGACCCCTAGCGCAGTCCTACAATGAGCAGTTCTTC. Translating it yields CASRPLAQSYNEQFF.